The sequence of this T cell receptor beta chain was determined in a study of persistence of HIV-infected CD4 T cells (dated by TCRdb to 2020 to 2021). For the study in its entirety: Participants had been on suppressive ART for a median of around eight years. Peripheral blood samples of up to roughly 200 mL were collected at multiple time points, except for a couple of participants, who underwent leukapheresis at a single time point. The study isolated CMV- and HIV-1 Gag-responding CD4+ T cells from ART-treated individuals to examine antigen-driven clonal expansion of HIV-1-infected cells. Cross-participant TCR cluster analysis included 8 or 9 participants for CMV and more than five participants for Gag. The clonality of all cells in each sorted population was measured by TCRbeta sequencing, and the clonality of infected cells was measured by proviral sequencing. Here is what the overall study found, with its caveats: Enrichment of degenerate expanded CDR3beta sequences was found in antigen-responding cells, suggesting convergent selection of CD4+ responses to CMV and Gag. Because the TCR analyses were done in bulk, restricting them to just the rare CMV-responding cells that actually carried HIV-1 proviruses was not possible. Few individuals were included in the study, and only a limited range of antigens was tested. Significantly lower TCRbeta richness was observed in CMV- and Gag-responding cells than in anti-CD3/anti-CD28-responding cells, and higher oligoclonality was observed in CMV-responding cells than in CD3/CD28-stimulated and Gag-responding cells. A correlation was observed between TCR oligoclonality and proviral oligoclonality within the same sorted populations.

Per the publication, the treatment or condition label means: suppressive antiretroviral therapy. Lysates of CMV-infected fibroblasts at roughly 10 ug/mL were used to stimulate the cells. Sorting of responding CD4+ T cells was based on upregulation of both CD40 ligand and CD69. HIV-1-infected adults in whom suppressive ART had been started during chronic infection were enrolled as participants. Participants had undetectable plasma HIV-1 RNA below 50 copies/mL for at least 4 years. To be included, participants needed a CD4+ T cell count above 400 cells/uL and a positive CMV serology. Before stimulation, PBMCs were isolated using density centrifugation and then depleted of CD8+ T cells. CD8-depleted PBMCs were stimulated for 15 to 20 hours with anti-CD28/CD49d costimulation, CD40-blocking antibody and enfuvirtide to prevent new infections. Sorting was done on either a Beckman Coulter MoFlo Legacy or an XDP sorter, and propidium iodide was used to exclude dead cells. Genomic DNA was extracted with the QIAamp DNA Mini Kit for samples above one million cells, otherwise with the Quick-DNA Microprep Kit.

TCRbeta repertoires were sequenced from genomic DNA with the immunoSEQ hsTCRB assay version 4 in survey mode. For TCRbeta sequencing, genomic DNA was diluted to approximately 9.6 ng/uL, and up to 1 ug was used per sample. Under the source paper's analysis protocol: Analysis of the TCRbeta data was done in ImmunoSeq Analyzer 3.0, and diversity was computed on productive nucleotide rearrangements. The improved Chao index was used to estimate lower-bound TCR diversity, and the Gini coefficient was used to estimate clonality using the Immunarch R package. Different nucleotide rearrangements encoding the same CDR3beta amino acid sequence were counted as distinct clonotypes. TCRbeta sequences significantly enriched in antigen-responding cells relative to anti-CD3/anti-CD28-activated cells were identified by differential abundance analysis. TCRs were clustered by predicted peptide-MHC specificity with GLIPH2, both within individual participants and across merged participant data sets. The immuneACCESS repertoire file appears here via TCRdb, limited to in-frame rearrangements. These files lack a portion of the clones; in checked studies, under half of the deficit traces to unresolved V genes, and the cause of the others is not known. That table furnishes V, J and clone size, whereas the DNA furnished D and trimming. This sample comprises roughly 17,000 clones, around 60% of them detected only once. The ten largest make up roughly 8.4% of the sample.

A few counts support this clone. Its antigen remains unidentified. The input lacks base qualities; no much larger clone sits a single base away. The cysteine opens and the phenylalanine closes a CDR3 of 17 amino acids. Of all the DNA, just the CDR3 is kept, 51 bases in frame from base 1. As encoded in the germline V gene (reference sequence), CDR1 is SEHNR while CDR2 is FQNEAQ. The junction shows trimming of 0 bases on V and 4 bases on J, and the gene matches do not reach 7 bases of it. This TCR derives from an adult woman with HIV who was CMV-seropositive. This chain is built from TRBV7-9 and TRBJ2-2, with 8 bases aligning to TRBD1. The sample was CD4+ T cells sorted from PBMCs after approximately 19-hour stimulation, taken from a patient who received antiretroviral therapy. The sample's cell subset or site, from its label and the paper: CD40L+CD69+ CD4 T cells responding to CMV lysate. The bases read TGTGCCAGCAGCTTAGCGGGCAGGGGGCCGGGCACCGGGGAGCTGTTTTTT. It translates as CASSLAGRGPGTGELFF.